These T cell receptor beta chains were read from a single sample in a study of immune heterogeneity within non-small cell lung tumors. Via MiXCR, TCRdb re-called the multiplex PCR reads, giving one row per CDR3 protein. This table holds roughly 23,000 distinct CDR3 sequences, about 30% found once. Sequences were obtained from lung tumor tissue. The source is a man aged 40-50 years with non-small cell lung cancer. Both conserved end residues are part of each CDR3. A D gene is named only where the DNA matches it firmly. Clone size appears in some rows only: once, few, many, or a class for an expanded clone.

D: NA
J: TRBJ1-5
V: TRBV7-6
size: few
DNA: TGTGCCAGCAGCTTAGCTGGCAGGGGTTACAATCAGCCCCAGCATTTT
CDR3: CASSLAGRGYNQPQHF

D: TRBD1
J: TRBJ2-7
V: TRBV6-1
size: many
DNA: TGTGCCAGCAGTACTAGACAGGGGGCTAACGAGCAGTACTTC
CDR3: CASSTRQGANEQYF

D: NA
J: TRBJ2-7
V: TRBV18
size: many
DNA: TGTGCCAGCTCACCACGGACAGAAGCCTACGAGCAGTACTTC
CDR3: CASSPRTEAYEQYF

D: TRBD2
J: TRBJ2-3
V: TRBV20-1
size: few
DNA: TGCAGTGCTCCGAGACTAGCGAGGACAGATACGCAGTATTTT
CDR3: CSAPRLARTDTQYF

D: TRBD1
J: TRBJ1-5
V: TRBV9
size: NA
DNA: TGTGCCAGCAGCGTAGAGGGGACAGGGCCCCAGCATTTT
CDR3: CASSVEGTGPQHF

D: NA
J: TRBJ1-2
V: TRBV6-1
size: many
DNA: TGTGCCAGCAGTTCCCTCCGCAAGGAAATGCGTGGCTACACCTTC
CDR3: CASSSLRKEMRGYTF

D: NA
J: TRBJ1-3
V: TRBV19
size: NA
DNA: TGTGCCAGTAGTATAACAGGAGGAAACACCGTATATTTT
CDR3: CASSITGGNTVYF

D: NA
J: TRBJ1-2
V: TRBV4-1
size: many
DNA: TGCGCCAGCAGCCAAGCGACAGCACGAGGCTACACCTTC
CDR3: CASSQATARGYTF

D: TRBD1
J: TRBJ2-1
V: TRBV4-1
size: NA
DNA: TGCGCCAGCAGCCCCGTCCCCGTTCGCCTCGACAGGGGACGGCTCAATGAGCACTTCTTC
CDR3: CASSPVPVRLDRGRLNEHFF

D: TRBD1
J: TRBJ2-6
V: TRBV7-2
size: few
DNA: TGTGCCAGCAGCGTACAGGGGCTAGGCTCTGGGGCCAACGTCCTGACTTTC
CDR3: CASSVQGLGSGANVLTF

D: NA
J: TRBJ2-4
V: TRBV2
size: few
DNA: TGTGCCAGCAGACCGACAGTAGAGAGCATTCAGTACTTC
CDR3: CASRPTVESIQYF

D: NA
J: TRBJ2-3
V: TRBV28
size: NA
DNA: TGTGCCAGCAGTTTATGGGGGAGGACCTTTGAATATACGCAGTATTTT
CDR3: CASSLWGRTFEYTQYF

D: NA
J: TRBJ1-5
V: TRBV7-8
size: many
DNA: TGTGCCAGCAGCTTAACTGCGAGTCCTCTGTTGCTAAATCAGCCCCAGCATTTT
CDR3: CASSLTASPLLLNQPQHF

D: NA
J: TRBJ1-1
V: TRBV7-2
size: NA
DNA: TGTGCCAGCAGCTTAGTGGCAGTAATGAACACTGAAACTTTCTTT
CDR3: CASSLVAVMNTETFF

D: NA
J: TRBJ1-1
V: TRBV5-1
size: few
DNA: TGCGCCAGCAGAAATTCGCTCTTGAACACTGAAGATTTCTTT
CDR3: CASRNSLLNTEDFF

D: NA
J: TRBJ1-4
V: TRBV5-5
size: few
DNA: TGTGCCAGCAGCCCCGGGACCCTTGGCGGGAATGAAAAACTGTTTTTT
CDR3: CASSPGTLGGNEKLFF

D: NA
J: TRBJ2-2
V: TRBV19
size: many
DNA: TGTGCCAGTAGTATAGTAAACACCGGGGAGCTGTTTTTT
CDR3: CASSIVNTGELFF

D: TRBD1
J: TRBJ1-1
V: TRBV2
size: many
DNA: TGTGCCAGCAGTGAATCAGGACAGGGGGAAGCTTTCTTT
CDR3: CASSESGQGEAFF

D: NA
J: TRBJ1-4
V: TRBV4-1
size: few
DNA: TGCGCCAGCAGCCAAGAGGCAGGCCCAACTAATGAAAAACTGTTTTTT
CDR3: CASSQEAGPTNEKLFF

D: NA
J: TRBJ1-6
V: TRBV7-9
size: many
DNA: TGTGCCAGCAGCCGTGACAGAAATAATTCACCCCTCCACTTT
CDR3: CASSRDRNNSPLHF

D: NA
J: TRBJ2-1
V: TRBV7-2
size: many
DNA: TGTGCCAGCAGCTCCCGACTCAGAGCCAATGAGCAGTTCTTC
CDR3: CASSSRLRANEQFF

D: TRBD2
J: TRBJ2-5
V: TRBV7-6
size: few
DNA: TGTGCCAGCAGCTTAGGCGCGGGGGGCTCGGAGACCCAGTACTTC
CDR3: CASSLGAGGSETQYF

D: NA
J: TRBJ2-4
V: TRBV11-3
size: few
DNA: TGTGCCAGCAGCTTAGGGGGGTCGGCCAAAAACATTCAGTACTTC
CDR3: CASSLGGSAKNIQYF

D: NA
J: TRBJ1-5
V: TRBV19
size: many
DNA: TGTGCCAGTAGCAGACCCGGGACTCATAGCAATCAGCCCCAGCATTTT
CDR3: CASSRPGTHSNQPQHF

D: TRBD1
J: TRBJ2-5
V: TRBV27
size: NA
DNA: TGTGCCAGCAGTTTATATTCCAGGACAGGGCCCCGAGAGACCCAGTACTTC
CDR3: CASSLYSRTGPRETQYF

D: TRBD1
J: TRBJ1-1
V: TRBV10-3
size: many
DNA: TGTGCCATCAGTACAGGGGGAAGAGGCACTGAAGCTTTCTTT
CDR3: CAISTGGRGTEAFF

D: TRBD2
J: TRBJ2-1
V: TRBV20-1
size: many
DNA: TGCAGTGCTAGTGGAGGGATAGCGGGAGTTAAGGGCAATGAGCAGTTCTTC
CDR3: CSASGGIAGVKGNEQFF

D: NA
J: TRBJ1-2
V: TRBV5-1
size: few
DNA: TGCGCCAGCAGCTTGGCCGCAGGGAACTATGGCTACACCTTC
CDR3: CASSLAAGNYGYTF

D: NA
J: TRBJ2-7
V: TRBV20-1
size: many
DNA: TGCAGTGCTTTTAAGCTGACTAGAGGGTACGAGCAGTACTTC
CDR3: CSAFKLTRGYEQYF

D: TRBD1
J: TRBJ1-4
V: TRBV4-1
size: few
DNA: TGCGCCAGCAGCCAAAGCGGGACAGGGGTTGAAAAACTGTTTTTT
CDR3: CASSQSGTGVEKLFF

D: NA
J: TRBJ2-3
V: TRBV9
size: few
DNA: TGTGCCAGCAGCGTAAAGTCCATGCCTAGCACAGATACGCAGTATTTT
CDR3: CASSVKSMPSTDTQYF

D: NA
J: TRBJ1-2
V: TRBV6-1
size: NA
DNA: TGTGGCAGCAGTGAAGTAGTGGCAGACTATGGCTACACCTTC
CDR3: CGSSEVVADYGYTF

D: TRBD1
J: TRBJ1-2
V: TRBV12-3/TRBV12-4
size: many
DNA: TGTGCCAGCAGACCGGGACAGGGGCTAGGGTATGGCTACACCTTC
CDR3: CASRPGQGLGYGYTF

D: NA
J: TRBJ2-1
V: TRBV4-2
size: NA
DNA: TGTGCCAGCAGCCAAGGGCAGACCGACGCATACAATGATCAGTTCTTC
CDR3: CASSQGQTDAYNDQFF

D: TRBD1
J: TRBJ2-7
V: TRBV2
size: medium-sized
DNA: TGTGCCAGCACCCGGGACAGGTCCTACGAGCAGTACTTC
CDR3: CASTRDRSYEQYF